Listed below are T cell receptor beta chains from one sample, sequenced in a study of T cell repertoires in cytomegalovirus infection. These TCRs are of unknown antigen specificity. TCRdb re-called the reads with MiXCR, one entry per CDR3 protein. The data show fewer than 1,000,000 distinct CDR3 sequences, around 32% seen once. Sample: cultured CD8+ T cells from PBMCs, taken from culture after CMV antigen stimulation. The receptors here all came from a human donor in good health (CMV status not recorded). Some clones in this sample may be carry-over from other donors' samples. Each CDR3 is given with its conserved first and last residue. The D gene is left open where the match is weak. Rows may omit the clone size; those that give it use once, few, many or a size class.

v_gene	j_gene	abundance	d_gene	CDR3nt	CDR3aa
TRBV28	TRBJ2-7	few	TRBD2	TGTGCCAGCAGTTTTGGATCGCGGGGGTTATCCTACGAGCAGTACTTC	CASSFGSRGLSYEQYF
TRBV18	TRBJ1-2	NA	TRBD1	TGTGCCAGCTCACGGACAGGGGGTCTGGGCGACTATGGCTACACCTTC	CASSRTGGLGDYGYTF
TRBV6-2/TRBV6-3	TRBJ2-1	NA	NA	TGTGCCAGCAGTTACATTTCCAGGGATGAGCAGTTCTTC	CASSYISRDEQFF
TRBV18	TRBJ2-3	few	TRBD2	TGTGCCAGCTCACCCTGGACTAGCGGGGGGACGAGCACAGATACGCAGTATTTT	CASSPWTSGGTSTDTQYF
TRBV3-1	TRBJ2-1	NA	NA	TGTGCCAGCAGCCAAGCCCACCCCGGTGTTAGGGCTGCCTACAATGAGCAGTTCTTC	CASSQAHPGVRAAYNEQFF
TRBV7-9	TRBJ2-1	few	NA	TGTGCCAGCAGGAGTTTACGGGCGTTTAAAGACAATGAGCAGTTCTTC	CASRSLRAFKDNEQFF
TRBV7-2	TRBJ1-2	many	NA	TGTGCCAGCAGCTTAAACGGGGGCGCTAGATCGGATGGCTACACCTTC	CASSLNGGARSDGYTF
TRBV19	TRBJ2-1	NA	NA	TGTGCCAGTAGTATAATACAGGGAGGATACAATGAGCAGTTCTTC	CASSIIQGGYNEQFF
TRBV27	TRBJ1-1	few	NA	TGTGCCAGCAGTTTCCCGCCGACCGGTGGGGAGACTGAAGCTTTCTTT	CASSFPPTGGETEAFF
TRBV27	TRBJ1-2	few	TRBD1	TGTGCCAGCAGTCCGGACAGGGTAAACTATGGCTACACCTTC	CASSPDRVNYGYTF
TRBV25-1	TRBJ2-2	NA	NA	TGTGCCAGCAGTGTGGTGTGGGCCGGGGAGCTGTTTTTT	CASSVVWAGELFF
TRBV6-1	TRBJ1-3	NA	NA	TGTGCCAGCAGTGAAGCCGGCCCTGGAAACACCATATATTTT	CASSEAGPGNTIYF
TRBV12-3/TRBV12-4	TRBJ1-5	few	NA	TGTGCCAGCAGACCTGGGGGGATTCAGCCCCAGCATTTT	CASRPGGIQPQHF
TRBV6-1	TRBJ2-1	NA	NA	TGTGCCAGCACGGCGGTGTCCTACAATGAGCAGTTCTTC	CASTAVSYNEQFF
TRBV7-9	TRBJ2-4	NA	NA	TGTGCCAGCAGCTTAGATAACAGGGAGGCCAAAAACATTCAGTACTTC	CASSLDNREAKNIQYF
TRBV12-3/TRBV12-4	TRBJ2-7	many	NA	TGTGCCAGCAGTTCCACGGCCCAGGGCGAGCAGTACTTC	CASSSTAQGEQYF
TRBV7-8	TRBJ2-3	many	NA	TGTGCCAGCAGCTTAGGGGGATTGGGAATAATAGATACGCAGTATTTT	CASSLGGLGIIDTQYF
TRBV5-1	TRBJ2-3	NA	NA	TGCGCCAGCAGCTTGGAGGACGGTATCTCAGATACGCAGTATTTT	CASSLEDGISDTQYF
TRBV7-8	TRBJ2-2	many	NA	TGTGCCCTCTTAAAGCCGAACACCGGGGAGCTGTTTTTT	CALLKPNTGELFF
TRBV7-6	TRBJ1-5	NA	TRBD1	TGTGCCAGCAGCTCGGGACAGGGGCTGCGTCAGCCCCAGCATTTT	CASSSGQGLRQPQHF
TRBV4-1	TRBJ1-1	few	NA	TGCGCCAGCAGCCGCGCTTCAGGGGTTCTCACTGAAGCTTTCTTT	CASSRASGVLTEAFF
TRBV18	TRBJ2-3	NA	TRBD2	TGTGCCAGCTCACCCGGGTTTCTACCGGGACTAGCGGGGGCGGACACAGATACGCAGTATTTT	CASSPGFLPGLAGADTDTQYF
TRBV19	TRBJ2-6	NA	NA	TGTGCCAGTAGTTTTTCGGGAGCTGGGGCCAACGTCCTGACTTTC	CASSFSGAGANVLTF
TRBV7-8	TRBJ2-7	many	TRBD1	TGTGCCAGCAGCTTAGGAATAGGACAGGGGGCGTCCGAGCAGTACTTC	CASSLGIGQGASEQYF
TRBV27	TRBJ2-7	few	NA	TGTGCCAGCAGTTTAGGAAGCCAAGGTATGGGCGAGCAGTACTTC	CASSLGSQGMGEQYF
TRBV7-8	TRBJ2-3	few	NA	TGTGCCAGCAGCTTCGTGCCGGTTGGGCTGGGTGGCACAGATACGCAGTATTTT	CASSFVPVGLGGTDTQYF
TRBV4-1	TRBJ2-7	NA	TRBD1	TGCGCCAGCAGCCATTCGGGACAGGGTAACTACGAGCAGTACTTC	CASSHSGQGNYEQYF
TRBV7-6	TRBJ2-7	many	NA	TGTGCCAGCAGCCTGTCCTCGGTGGTTGTGGCCTACGAGCAGTACTTC	CASSLSSVVVAYEQYF
TRBV7-3	TRBJ2-3	NA	TRBD2	TGTGCCAGCAGCCAAGGACCTAGCGGGCGCACAGATACGCAGTATTTT	CASSQGPSGRTDTQYF
TRBV7-2	TRBJ2-1	many	NA	TGTGCCAGCAGCCCCGACTGGAGCTCCTACAATGAGCAGTTCTTC	CASSPDWSSYNEQFF
TRBV6-5	TRBJ2-1	NA	NA	TGTGCCAGCAGTTCTCCGGGGGCGGGTGAGCAGTTCTTC	CASSSPGAGEQFF
TRBV5-4	TRBJ2-7	few	NA	TGTGCCAGCAGCTTGGAAGGGGCAGACTACGAGCAGTACTTC	CASSLEGADYEQYF
TRBV6-5	TRBJ1-6	once	NA	TGTGCCAGCAGTTACAGGGGCGGCGGTAATTCACCCCTCCACTTT	CASSYRGGGNSPLHF
TRBV9	TRBJ2-1	NA	NA	TGTGCCAGCAGTCCGGAAGCAGGAGCCTACAATGAGCAGTTCTTC	CASSPEAGAYNEQFF
TRBV7-6	TRBJ1-2	few	NA	TGTGCCAGCAGCTTAAGCCCACTTGTAGAGGTCGATCATGGTGGCTACACCTTC	CASSLSPLVEVDHGGYTF
TRBV4-1	TRBJ1-1	NA	NA	TGCGCCAGCAGCCAGGACCCCGGGACAAGTATTGAAGCTTTCTTT	CASSQDPGTSIEAFF
TRBV6-2/TRBV6-3	TRBJ2-1	NA	NA	TGTGCCAGCAGTTCAGGGGTTTGGTTCTTC	CASSSGVWFF
TRBV5-1	TRBJ1-2	few	NA	TGCGCCAGCAGCGGCCGGAGGTGGGGGCTAAACTATGGCTACACCTTC	CASSGRRWGLNYGYTF
TRBV7-2	TRBJ2-1	few	TRBD2	TGTGCCAGCAGCCTTACAGCGGGGTCCAATGAGCAGTTCTTC	CASSLTAGSNEQFF
TRBV15	TRBJ2-1	few	NA	TGTGCCACCAGCACGCGATCTGAGTACAATGAGCAGTTCTTC	CATSTRSEYNEQFF
TRBV19	TRBJ2-5	NA	TRBD1	TGTGCCATCAGTATTATGTGGCAGGGGGACGTGGAGACCCAGTACTTC	CAISIMWQGDVETQYF
TRBV20-1	TRBJ1-3	NA	NA	TGCAGTGCTAGACAGATTGGAAACACCATATATTTT	CSARQIGNTIYF
TRBV7-9	TRBJ2-7	few	NA	TGTGCCAGCAGCTCCCCCCGAATTAGCGTAGATGGTTACGAGCAGTACTTC	CASSSPRISVDGYEQYF
TRBV19	TRBJ1-5	many	TRBD1	TGCGCCAGCAGCCCAGGACAGGGGAGCAATCAGCCCCAGCATTTT	CASSPGQGSNQPQHF
TRBV19	TRBJ1-2	NA	NA	TGTGCCAGTGCCGGGGGCTACACCTTC	CASAGGYTF
TRBV6-2/TRBV6-3	TRBJ2-2	few	TRBD1	TGTGCCAGCCTATTTTCGACAGGGAGAAGCGGGGAGCTGTTTTTT	CASLFSTGRSGELFF
TRBV5-4	TRBJ1-2	NA	NA	TGTGCCAGCAGCTCCAAGGGAGCCTTGGTCTATGGCTACACCTTC	CASSSKGALVYGYTF